This T cell receptor (beta chain) comes out of a study of shared clonotypes between healthy human individuals. The study, taken as a whole, reports: Rarefaction curves obtained for sorted subsets showed sequencing incomplete despite large depth. Few donors restricted represented genetic and exposure-history diversity.

V gave up 1 base and J gave up 5 bases, with 21 bases separating them. Per the germline V gene, CDR1 is SGDLS and CDR2 is YYNGEE. This CDR3 is built from 18 residues. Details on this clone: Its antigen is undetermined.

Here immunoSEQ multiplex PCR was the method, and the copy in TCRdb shows in-frame clones only, minus some. The data contain around 2,000,000 clones, around 96% of them seen just once; the ten biggest clones take up 1% to 1.5%. Naive CD8 cells, CD45RO-negative and positively selected for CCR7, excluded terminally differentiated effector memory CD45RA+ cells. The chain has TRBV9 and TRBJ2-2, with D possibly matching TRBD2 (6 bases). The clonotype was recovered from a man aged 18 to 35 in good health. Specimen: naive CD8+ T cells sorted from blood. The CDR3 DNA reads as TGTGCCAGCAGCGTATCCGGTCTTCGGGGGTTAGTAACCGGGGAGCTGTTTTTT. As protein: CASSVSGLRGLVTGELFF.